Presented here are 27 T cell receptor beta chains from one specimen sequenced in a study of blood T cell repertoires in COVID-19. The table came from immunoSEQ multiplex PCR; TCRdb's copy has only in-frame clones and leaves some out. The sample records tens of thousands of clones, around 84% being singletons. The sample consisted of peripheral blood. These receptors originate from a man aged 80 or over with acute or convalescent COVID-19.

V and J are TRBV27 and TRBJ2-1; 7 nucleotides match TRBD2. The CDR3 covers 16 residues. CDR1 and CDR2 from the germline V gene are MNHEY and SMNVEV (reference sequence). The V segment lost 5 bases and the J segment 6 bases; nucleotides outside the gene matches: 13. Here the CDR3 reads CASSPSVAGVINEQFF. The CDR3 DNA is TGTGCCAGCAGTCCCTCCGTGGCGGGGGTGATCAATGAGCAGTTCTTC.

This sequence joins TRBV5-4 and TRBJ2-5; 13 positions agree with TRBD2. Germline values: CDR1 SGHNT, CDR2 YYREEE (reference sequence). The V and J ends lost 4 bases and 4 bases, in that order; junction bases with no gene match: 1. There are 14 residues in the CDR3. The CDR3 loop is CASSRTSGGETQYF. The CDR3 DNA reads TGTGCCAGCAGCCGGACTAGCGGGGGAGAGACCCAGTACTTC.

V usage is TRBV6-4 and J usage is TRBJ2-3; 9 nucleotides line up with TRBD2. In germline, CDR1 is MRHNA, CDR2 SNTAGT. The CDR3 is made up of 16 amino acids. V was pared by 8 bases and J by 4 bases, with 13 bases of the junction left unmatched. In DNA form, the CDR3 reads TGTGCCAGCCGGGCCGATCCGGGACTAGCCGCAGATACGCAGTATTTT. As protein: CASRADPGLAADTQYF.

The J gene is TRBJ1-2, the V gene TRBV20-1; D gene unclear. Germline lookup yields CDR1 DFQATT and CDR2 SNEGSKA (reference sequence). The CDR3 sequence is 11 residues long. The V end lost 6 bases, the J end lost 4 bases, and 9 bases lay between the germline ends. CDR3 DNA: TGCAGTGCAGCGGACGCCTATGGCTACACCTTC. It encodes CSAADAYGYTF.

V gene TRBV5-1 combines with J gene TRBJ2-3; 7 bases are shared with TRBD1. The germline CDR1 and CDR2 sequences are SGHRS and YFSETQ. The CDR3 contains 14 residues. The V and J ends lost 7 bases and 0 bases, in that order; junction bases with no gene match: 5. This CDR3 is CASLSQGSTDTQYF. DNA for the CDR3: TGCGCCAGCCTCTCACAGGGGAGCACAGATACGCAGTATTTT.

The chain combines TRBV5-1 with TRBJ2-4; TRBD2 aligns across 10 bases. V lost 0 bases, J lost 0 bases, and 9 bases stayed unmatched. The CDR3 is made up of 19 amino acids. The V gene's germline CDR1 is SGHRS and CDR2 YFSETQ. CDR3 DNA sequence: TGCGCCAGCAGCTTGGAAGGTTTTAGCGGGGGGTTAGCCAAAAACATTCAGTACTTC. Translation gives CASSLEGFSGGLAKNIQYF.

This clone was seen a single time. The chain has TRBV6-2 or TRBV6-3 and TRBJ2-7, with TRBD1 matching 9 bases. CDR3 length: 15 residues. CDR1 and CDR2 from the germline V gene are MNHEY and SVGEGT. V was clipped by 6 bases and J by 5 bases; unmatched bases: 11. The CDR3 spells CASSRPGTGIDEQYF. DNA of the CDR3: TGTGCCAGCAGCCGCCCCGGGACAGGGATCGACGAGCAGTACTTC.

The DNA for the CDR3 is TGTGCCAGCAGCGGTGGGGCTAGACACTCCTACGAGCAGTACTTC. Its translation: CASSGGARHSYEQYF. This chain connects TRBV9 to TRBJ2-7, with TRBD1 as a possible D gene (5 bases). The CDR3 is 15 residues long. Trimming removed 3 bases at V and 0 bases at J, with 13 bases between. The germline V gene has CDR1 SGDLS and CDR2 YYNGEE.

The gene calls are TRBV15 and TRBJ1-1; TRBD1 is a possible D gene (5 bases). V lost 3 bases to trimming and J lost 4 bases, with 15 bases between them. The CDR3 loop spans 15 amino acids. CDR1 LNHNV and CDR2 YYDKDF come from the germline V gene (reference sequence). The CDR3 spells CATSSRLGEGTEAFF. In DNA, the CDR3 is TGTGCCACCAGCAGTAGACTGGGGGAGGGCACTGAAGCTTTCTTT.

This rearrangement joins TRBV5-5 to TRBJ2-3; 10 nucleotides agree with TRBD2. The V gene's germline CDR1 is SGHKS and CDR2 YYEKEE (reference sequence). V dropped 2 bases and J dropped 3; count of bases not matched to a gene: 12. The CDR3 runs to 18 residues. CDR3 in amino acids: CASSFAVGSSGGTDTQYF. The CDR3 DNA reads as TGTGCCAGCAGCTTTGCTGTTGGTTCTAGCGGGGGAACAGATACGCAGTATTTT. Supplemented by reference TRBV5-5 and TRBJ2-3, the full variable domain reads DAGVTQSPTHLIKTRGQQVTLRCSPISGHKSVSWYQQVLGQGPQFIFQYYEKEERGRGNFPDRFSARQFPNYSSELNVNALLLGDSALYLCASSFAVGSSGGTDTQYFGPGTRLTVL.

The chain is built from TRBV18 and TRBJ2-7; the D gene is possibly TRBD1 (6 bases). V was clipped by 5 bases and J by 6 bases, with 20 bases between them. Per germline, CDR1 KGHSH and CDR2 LQKENI. This CDR3 contains 15 residues. CDR3 loop: CASSVVQGGGGEQYF. The CDR3 DNA follows: TGTGCCAGCTCAGTCGTACAGGGTGGAGGTGGCGAGCAGTACTTC.

V gene TRBV7-2 combines with J gene TRBJ1-5, with a weak D call TRBD1 (6 bases). Looked up from germline, CDR1 is SGHTA and CDR2 is FQGNSA. The germline V and J ends were trimmed by 1 base and 2 bases, with 9 bases remaining between them. The CDR3 runs 15 residues. CDR3 protein: CASSLVSGGNQPQHF. CDR3 bases: TGTGCCAGCAGCTTAGTGTCAGGGGGCAATCAGCCCCAGCATTTT. The whole variable domain, remainder taken from reference TRBV7-2 and TRBJ1-5, is GAGVSQSPSNKVTEKGKDVELRCDPISGHTALYWYRQSLGQGLEFLIYFQGNSAPDKSGLPSDRFSAERTGGSVSTLTIQRTQQEDSAVYLCASSLVSGGNQPQHFGDGTRLSIL.

V gene TRBV27 combines with J gene TRBJ2-3; D is uncertain. CDR3 length: 14 amino acids. Germline V CDR1 and CDR2: MNHEY, SMNVEV (reference sequence). V was shortened by 5 bases and J by 1 base, with 10 bases between the two germline ends. CDR3 sequence reads: CASSRFSGTDTQYF. CDR3 sequence (DNA): TGTGCCAGCAGTCGATTCTCAGGCACAGATACGCAGTATTTT.

This clone turned up a few times. This sequence joins TRBV27 and TRBJ2-7, with 8 positions matching TRBD1. There are 14 residues in the CDR3. V shed 4 bases and J 11 bases; nucleotides not matched to a gene: 13. From germline, CDR1 is MNHEY and CDR2 SMNVEV (reference sequence). DNA for the CDR3: TGTGCCAGCAGTTCCCCGGGACAGGTCGATAGGGAGTACTTC. Translated: CASSSPGQVDREYF.

The CDR3 sequence: CASSSPRGTTSTDTQYF. In nucleotides, the CDR3 is TGTGCCAGCAGCTCGCCGCGGGGGACAACTAGCACAGATACGCAGTATTTT. The chain links TRBV7-2 to TRBJ2-3; D is perhaps TRBD2 (7 bases). Germline V CDR1 and CDR2: SGHTA, FQGNSA. This CDR3 comprises 17 residues. Trimming took off 4 bases at V and 0 bases at J, with 17 bases between the two ends.

A few counts support this clone. The chain uses TRBV11-1 and TRBJ1-1, with a tentative D call TRBD1 (6 bases). Germline values: CDR1 SGHAT, CDR2 FQDESV (reference sequence). The CDR3 runs to 11 residues. Trimming removed 5 bases from V and 8 bases from J, with 9 bases in between. Written as DNA, the CDR3 is TGTGCCAGCAGCCCAGGACAGGAAGCTTTCTTT. Translating it yields CASSPGQEAFF.

This clone has only one observation. V gene TRBV11-3 combines with J gene TRBJ2-5, with 8 bases fitting TRBD2. The CDR3 length is 16 residues. The ends lost 3 bases at V and 2 bases at J; junction bases unmatched: 8. Germline lookup yields CDR1 SGHNT and CDR2 YENEEA. CDR3 loop: CASSFGAGGQQETQYF. Written as DNA, the CDR3 is TGTGCCAGCAGCTTTGGGGCGGGGGGCCAGCAAGAGACCCAGTACTTC.

The V and J genes are TRBV6-5 and TRBJ1-3; maybe TRBD1 (6 bases). Germline loops: CDR1 MNHEY, CDR2 SVGAGI. This CDR3 is 14 amino acids long. With 4 bases removed from V and 8 bases from J, the gap between germline ends came to 15 bases. Here the CDR3 reads CASSSGTNMDTIYF. CDR3 coding DNA: TGTGCCAGCAGTTCCGGGACAAATATGGACACCATATATTTT.

This chain joins TRBV7-9 and TRBJ1-1; 9 nucleotides align to TRBD1. There are 14 residues in the CDR3. Unmatched junction bases numbered 6, after V lost 7 bases and J lost 3 bases. Germline loops: CDR1 SEHNR, CDR2 FQNEAQ (reference sequence). The CDR3 loop is CASTSQGAHTEAFF. CDR3 coding DNA: TGTGCCAGCACATCACAGGGGGCCCACACTGAAGCTTTCTTT. The entire variable domain, with the rest obtained from reference TRBV7-9 and TRBJ1-1, is as follows: DTGVSQNPRHKITKRGQNVTFRCDPISEHNRLYWYRQTLGQGPEFLTYFQNEAQLEKSRLLSDRFSAERPKGSFSTLEIQRTEQGDSAMYLCASTSQGAHTEAFFGQGTRLTVV.

The CDR3 loop is CASTKSAGQTDTQYF. CDR3 coding DNA: TGTGCCAGCACAAAAAGCGCGGGACAGACAGATACGCAGTATTTT. V gene TRBV2 combines with J gene TRBJ2-3; tentatively, D is TRBD1 (7 bases). CDR1 SNHLY and CDR2 FYNNEI come from the germline V gene. V lost 7 bases and J 3 bases, leaving 17 bases between the germline ends. The CDR3 sequence is 15 residues long.

V gene TRBV27 combines with J gene TRBJ2-7, with a weak D call TRBD1 (6 bases). CDR1 MNHEY and CDR2 SMNVEV come from the germline V gene (reference sequence). Trimming pared 6 bases from V and 6 bases from J, leaving 12 bases between. The CDR3 contains 12 residues. The CDR3 here is CASRGARREQYF. CDR3 DNA: TGTGCCAGCAGGGGGGCCAGGCGCGAGCAGTACTTC.

This chain connects TRBV7-9 to TRBJ2-7; 8 positions agree with TRBD1. Trimming cost V 3 bases and J 2 bases; bases outside gene matches: 6. Germline V gives CDR1 SEHNR, CDR2 FQNEAQ (reference sequence). The CDR3 is 15 residues long. CDR3 residues: CASSFTGGFAYEQYF. CDR3 coding DNA: TGTGCCAGCAGCTTCACAGGGGGATTCGCCTACGAGCAGTACTTC.

V usage is TRBV14 and J usage is TRBJ2-3; D is perhaps TRBD1 (5 bases). With 4 bases removed from V and 2 bases from J, the gap between germline ends came to 16 bases. The CDR3 consists of 16 residues. Germline V CDR1 and CDR2: SGHDN, FVKESK. The CDR3 DNA is TGTGCCAGCAGCCCAGCAGGGAATCAACTCACAGATACGCAGTATTTT. This codes for CASSPAGNQLTDTQYF.

The chain carries TRBV11-2 and TRBJ1-1; perhaps TRBD1 as D (6 bases). The CDR3 runs 14 residues. Looked up from germline, CDR1 is SGHAT and CDR2 is FQNNGV. The V and J ends lost 2 bases and 5 bases respectively, with 12 bases between them. This CDR3 reads CASSLKGEGTEAFF. The CDR3 DNA reads TGTGCCAGCAGCTTAAAGGGGGAGGGGACTGAAGCTTTCTTT.

This clone was counted once. The chain employs TRBV9 and TRBJ1-2; 9 bases fit TRBD1. Per the germline V gene, CDR1 is SGDLS and CDR2 is YYNGEE. V lost 4 bases to trimming and J lost 8 bases; unmatched junction nucleotides: 21. This CDR3 is 18 amino acids long. The CDR3: CASSPPSLGGTGNGGYTF. The CDR3 DNA reads TGTGCCAGCAGCCCCCCCTCCCTCGGAGGGACAGGGAATGGGGGCTACACCTTC.

The chain couples TRBV5-1 to TRBJ2-2, with D perhaps TRBD1 (6 bases). The CDR3 spans 15 residues. CDR1 is SGHRS and CDR2 is YFSETQ in the germline V gene. V was clipped by 4 bases and J by 3 bases, with 13 bases between them. CDR3 protein: CASSRQGLDTGELFF. CDR3 bases: TGCGCCAGCAGCCGTCAGGGGTTGGACACCGGGGAGCTGTTTTTT.

This clone appeared a single time. V and J are TRBV3-1 (or the pseudogene TRBV3-2) and TRBJ2-7; possible D gene TRBD2, 6 bases. Germline CDR1 LGHDT, CDR2 YNNKEL (reference sequence). The V and J ends lost 5 bases and 2 bases respectively, with 16 bases between them. The CDR3 consists of 15 residues. CDR3 coding DNA: TGTGCCAGCAGCTACCGGTTGGGGGGTACCTACGAGCAGTACTTC. This translates into CASSYRLGGTYEQYF.